These 19 T cell receptor beta chains were all obtained from the same sample, sequenced in a study of T cell changes during pregnancy in multiple sclerosis. The method was immunoSEQ multiplex PCR; TCRdb's version includes in-frame clones alone and lacks a portion of them. Found here are tens of thousands of clones, more than 80% of them singletons; the top ten hold roughly 0.8%. Sample: peripheral blood, taken in the second trimester of pregnancy. The receptors were sampled from a female donor with multiple sclerosis, enrolled in a pregnancy study.

In its sample, this clone was seen once. This chain links TRBV6-1 with TRBJ2-5; D is unresolved. Germline V gene lookup returns CDR1 MNHNS and CDR2 SASEGT. V was clipped by 6 bases and J by 5 bases, with 19 bases between them. This CDR3 comprises 15 residues. The DNA of the CDR3 is TGTGCCAGCAGCCTCTCGACATCCCGTAGGGAGACCCAGTACTTC. It translates to CASSLSTSRRETQYF.

The rearrangement joins TRBV7-3 to TRBJ1-3; no clear D gene. Per germline, CDR1 SGHTA and CDR2 FQGTGA. This CDR3 has 16 amino acids. Trimming took 5 bases from V and 0 from J, leaving 14 bases between them. CDR3 region: CASSLAERPSGNTIYF. CDR3 DNA: TGTGCCAGCAGCCTTGCGGAACGGCCCTCTGGAAACACCATATATTTT.

The rearrangement links TRBV7-2 to TRBJ2-7, with D perhaps matching TRBD1 (6 bases). CDR3 length: 15 residues. V was shortened by 1 base and J by 5 bases, with 15 bases between the two germline ends. From germline, CDR1 is SGHTA and CDR2 FQGNSA. CDR3 sequence reads: CASSLDETGADEQYF. The CDR3 DNA reads as TGTGCCAGCAGCTTAGACGAGACAGGAGCTGACGAGCAGTACTTC.

The chain carries TRBV6-1 and TRBJ1-5; D unresolved. Germline V gives CDR1 MNHNS, CDR2 SASEGT. This CDR3 comprises 15 residues. Trimming took off 2 bases at V and 4 bases at J, with 12 bases between the two ends. The CDR3 region has the DNA TGTGCCAGCAGTGAAAGCTCGACAAATAATCAGCCCCAGCATTTT. It yields the protein CASSESSTNNQPQHF.

The CDR3 loop reads CASSAQGDFGGYTF. In DNA form, the CDR3 reads TGTGCCAGCAGCGCCCAGGGGGACTTTGGAGGCTACACCTTC. V usage is TRBV9 and J usage is TRBJ1-2; TRBD1 matches at 7 bases. CDR3 length equals 14 residues. The junction had 10 bases not matched to a gene; V was cut back by 3 bases and J by 8 bases. Per the germline V gene, CDR1 is SGDLS and CDR2 is YYNGEE. Using reference TRBV9 and TRBJ1-2 for the parts outside the CDR3, the full variable domain is DSGVTQTPKHLITATGQRVTLRCSPRSGDLSVYWYQQSLDQGLQFLIQYYNGEERAKGNILERFSAQQFPDLHSELNLSSLELGDSALYFCASSAQGDFGGYTFGSGTRLTVV.

The V gene is TRBV27, the J gene TRBJ1-2; TRBD1 matches at 12 bases. Germline V gives CDR1 MNHEY, CDR2 SMNVEV (reference sequence). The CDR3 loop spans 16 amino acids. The junction had 5 bases not matched to a gene; V was cut back by 0 bases and J by 6 bases. The CDR3 spells CASSLSGTGGRNGYTF. For the CDR3, the DNA is TGTGCCAGCAGTTTATCCGGGACAGGGGGCAGAAATGGCTACACCTTC.

The rearrangement uses TRBV30 and TRBJ1-2, with D uncertain. The CDR3 totals 11 residues. The germline V gene encodes CDR1 GTSNPN and CDR2 SVGIG (reference sequence). V lost 8 bases and J 4 bases, leaving 11 bases between the germline ends. The CDR3 sequence is CALQVIYGYTF. CDR3 in DNA: TGTGCCCTCCAGGTAATCTATGGCTACACCTTC.

The J gene is TRBJ2-3, the V gene TRBV19; a possible D gene is TRBD1 (6 bases). The V gene's germline CDR1 is LNHDA and CDR2 SQIVND (reference sequence). The CDR3 extends over 13 amino acids. V lost 9 bases and J 6 bases, leaving 16 bases between the germline ends. CDR3 in amino acids: CASTGNFGDTQYF. The CDR3 DNA is TGTGCCAGCACAGGGAACTTCGGGGATACGCAGTATTTT.

V usage is TRBV7-8 and J usage is TRBJ2-1; tentatively, D is TRBD2 (6 bases). Germline V gene sequence: CDR1 SGHVS, CDR2 FQNEAQ. Trimming took off 5 bases at V and 9 bases at J, with 20 bases between the two ends. This CDR3 spans 15 amino acids. The CDR3 DNA is TGTGCCAGCAGCCGGACTACTGGCACTTCTGGTGAGCAGTTCTTC. Amino acids: CASSRTTGTSGEQFF.

The chain links TRBV5-4 to TRBJ2-5; 12 bases align to TRBD2. Looked up from germline, CDR1 is SGHNT and CDR2 is YYREEE (reference sequence). This CDR3 spans 18 amino acids. J was trimmed by 4 bases and V by 5 bases; bases with no gene match: 15. The CDR3 sequence: CASRPAGLAGGRGETQYF. The CDR3 region has the DNA TGTGCCAGCAGGCCCGCCGGGCTAGCGGGGGGGCGAGGAGAGACCCAGTACTTC. Drawing the rest from reference TRBV5-4 and TRBJ2-5, the complete variable domain is ETGVTQSPTHLIKTRGQQVTLRCSSQSGHNTVSWYQQALGQGPQFIFQYYREEENGRGNFPPRFSGLQFPNYSSELNVNALELDDSALYLCASRPAGLAGGRGETQYFGPGTRLLVL.

The V and J genes are TRBV9 and TRBJ2-3; D gene unclear. Per the germline V gene, CDR1 is SGDLS and CDR2 is YYNGEE. Trimming took 0 bases from V and 2 from J, leaving 10 bases between them. The CDR3 runs to 15 residues. The CDR3 nucleotides read TGTGCCAGCAGCGTAGATCCAGATCCCACAGATACGCAGTATTTT. This codes for CASSVDPDPTDTQYF.

The genes are TRBV27 and TRBJ1-5; D ambiguous. The germline V gene has CDR1 MNHEY and CDR2 SMNVEV (reference sequence). The CDR3 consists of 13 residues. Trimming shortened V by 5 bases and J by 4 bases, and 9 bases separated the two germline ends. The CDR3 coding sequence is TGTGCCAGCAGTCCCGGGTGGAATCAGCCCCAGCATTTT. This sequence encodes CASSPGWNQPQHF.

This rearrangement joins TRBV9 to TRBJ2-7, with D possibly being TRBD2 (6 bases). The CDR3 runs to 16 residues. The V end was cut by 3 bases, the J end by 3 bases, with 19 bases between. Germline V gene data show CDR1 as SGDLS and CDR2 as YYNGEE. CDR3 region: CASSGPRDSSIYEQYF. The CDR3 region has the DNA TGTGCCAGCAGCGGACCCCGGGACTCCTCAATCTACGAGCAGTACTTC.

The chain carries TRBV30 and TRBJ1-3; no clear D gene. CDR1 is GTSNPN and CDR2 is SVGIG in the germline V gene (reference sequence). V dropped 3 bases and J dropped 8 bases, with 11 bases sitting between them. This CDR3 is 12 amino acids long. The CDR3 nucleotides read TGTGCCTGGAGCCCCCCGGGGTACACCATATATTTT. It specifies CAWSPPGYTIYF. Supplemented by reference TRBV30 and TRBJ1-3, the full variable domain reads SQTIHQWPATLVQPVGSPLSLECTVEGTSNPNLYWYRQAAGRGLQLLFYSVGIGQISSEVPQNLSASRPQDRQFILSSKKLLLSDSGFYLCAWSPPGYTIYFGEGSWLTVV.

This chain links TRBV4-3 with TRBJ2-2; D possibly corresponds to TRBD2 (5 bases). CDR3 length: 16 residues. Trimming cost V 6 bases and J 0 bases, with 14 bases left between them. Germline CDR1 reads LGHNA; CDR2 reads YSLEER. The chain's CDR3 is CASSDIRTANTGELFF. The CDR3 nucleotides read TGCGCCAGCAGTGACATACGGACTGCGAACACCGGGGAGCTGTTTTTT.

This sequence joins TRBV19 and TRBJ2-3; 7 nucleotides line up with TRBD2. Germline V lookup: CDR1 LNHDA, CDR2 SQIVND (reference sequence). This CDR3 is built from 14 residues. V lost 4 bases, J lost 0 bases, and 1 base stayed unmatched. CDR3 amino acids: CASSTGGSTDTQYF. CDR3 in DNA: TGTGCCAGTAGTACGGGGGGTAGCACAGATACGCAGTATTTT.

The CDR3 DNA sequence: TGTGCCACCTACCCCGGTGAGGGCGTCAATGAGCAGTTCTTC. It encodes CATYPGEGVNEQFF. The V call is TRBV2, the J call TRBJ2-1, with a tentative D call TRBD2 (5 bases). Germline CDR1 reads SNHLY; CDR2 reads FYNNEI. Trimming removed 10 bases from V and 6 bases from J, with 19 bases in between. The CDR3 runs to 14 residues.

The V gene is TRBV19, the J gene TRBJ1-1, with TRBD1 matching 7 bases. The CDR3 has 17 residues. Germline V lookup: CDR1 LNHDA, CDR2 SQIVND (reference sequence). With V trimmed by 8 bases and J by 0 bases, 15 bases remained unmatched. In DNA, the CDR3 is TGTGCCAGTCAGCAGGGGGGCGCAGGGGCTATGAACACTGAAGCTTTCTTT. Translating gives CASQQGGAGAMNTEAFF.

V and J are TRBV19 and TRBJ1-5, with 8 bases aligning to TRBD1. This CDR3 has 16 amino acids. Trimming at V came to 7 bases and at J to 4 bases, leaving 12 bases not matched to a gene. The germline gives CDR1 LNHDA, CDR2 SQIVND (reference sequence). CDR3 amino acids: CASNRQGTAQNQPQHF. The CDR3 coding sequence is TGTGCCAGTAACCGACAGGGGACAGCGCAAAATCAGCCCCAGCATTTT.